This TCR beta chain was documented in a study of blood T cell repertoires in COVID-19. Across the whole study: The United States, Italy and Spain were the sources of the acute and convalescent COVID-19 samples. T cells, B-cell-depleted T cells, or PBMCs provided the cDNA or gDNA that served as material.

V lost 5 bases and J lost 6; bases outside the gene matches: 11. Germline CDR1 and CDR2: LNHDA and SQIVND (reference sequence). The CDR3 consists of 15 residues. In the source study's methods: It was from reference gene primer amplification that nucleated cell counts were estimated. Only in-frame clones appear in the TCRdb table, and some are missing; sequencing was by immunoSEQ multiplex PCR. The V and J calls and clone size were taken over from that table, and D and trimming were inferred from the DNA. The sample has 55,000 to 90,000 clones; around nine tenths are singletons. This clone was observed a few times.

The V call is TRBV19, the J call TRBJ1-2; 8 bases line up with TRBD1. This clonotype originated in a human donor in a cohort sampled during active COVID-19. Material for sequencing was peripheral blood. The CDR3 loop reads CASSAKTGGHNGYTF. The DNA for the CDR3 is TGTGCCAGTAGTGCCAAAACAGGGGGGCACAATGGCTACACCTTC.